This note documents a single TCR beta chain sequence. Its antigen remains unknown. The data were obtained in a study of vaccination and CD4 T cells after COVID-19. Treatment indicated: roughly 11-day PBMC culture with coronavirus spike peptide pools or control peptides (ViraFEST assay). In germline, CDR1 is DFQATT, CDR2 SNEGSKA (reference sequence). The CDR3 loop spans 16 amino acids. V lost 1 base to trimming and J lost 3 bases, with 16 bases between them. Sequencing of the DNA from cultured CD4+ T cells was carried out with the Oncomine TCR Beta short-read assay. Using its own MiXCR run on the PCR reads, TCRdb lists one record per CDR3 protein. Here the sample spans 18,000 or so distinct CDR3 sequences, approximately 45% being singletons.

The material was CD4+ T cells from blood, cultured in vitro, obtained before SARS-CoV-2 vaccination. This sequence was found in a human donor who had recovered from COVID-19. The rearrangement uses TRBV20-1 and TRBJ1-3, with a tentative D call TRBD1 (6 bases). Here the CDR3 reads CSARGWAGASGNTIYF. CDR3 DNA: TGCAGTGCTAGAGGCTGGGCAGGGGCGAGTGGAAACACCATATATTTT.